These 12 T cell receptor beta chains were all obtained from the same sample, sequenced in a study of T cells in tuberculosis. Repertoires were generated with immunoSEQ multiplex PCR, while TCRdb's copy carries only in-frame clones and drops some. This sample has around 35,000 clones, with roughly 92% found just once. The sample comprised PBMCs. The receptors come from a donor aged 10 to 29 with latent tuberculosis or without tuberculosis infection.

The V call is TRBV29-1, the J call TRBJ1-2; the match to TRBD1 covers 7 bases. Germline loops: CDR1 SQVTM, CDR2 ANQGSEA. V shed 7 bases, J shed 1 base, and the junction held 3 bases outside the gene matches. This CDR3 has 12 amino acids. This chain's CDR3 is CSGQGDNYGYTF. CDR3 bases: TGCAGCGGCCAGGGGGATAACTATGGCTACACCTTC.

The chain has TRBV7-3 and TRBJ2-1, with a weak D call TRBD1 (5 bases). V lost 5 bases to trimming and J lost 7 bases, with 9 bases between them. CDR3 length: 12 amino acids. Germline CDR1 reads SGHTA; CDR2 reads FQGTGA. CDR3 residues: CASSKTVNEQFF. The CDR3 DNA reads TGTGCCAGCAGCAAGACAGTAAATGAGCAGTTCTTC.

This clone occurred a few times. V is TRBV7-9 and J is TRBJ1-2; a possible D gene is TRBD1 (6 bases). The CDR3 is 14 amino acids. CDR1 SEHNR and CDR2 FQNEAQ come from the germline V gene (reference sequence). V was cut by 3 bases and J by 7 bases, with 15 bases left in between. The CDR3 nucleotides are TGTGCCAGCAGCTTCAGTCGCAGGGGCCCTGGCTACACCTTC. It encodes CASSFSRRGPGYTF. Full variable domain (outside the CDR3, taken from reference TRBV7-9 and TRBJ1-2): DTGVSQNPRHKITKRGQNVTFRCDPISEHNRLYWYRQTLGQGPEFLTYFQNEAQLEKSRLLSDRFSAERPKGSFSTLEIQRTEQGDSAMYLCASSFSRRGPGYTFGSGTRLTVV.

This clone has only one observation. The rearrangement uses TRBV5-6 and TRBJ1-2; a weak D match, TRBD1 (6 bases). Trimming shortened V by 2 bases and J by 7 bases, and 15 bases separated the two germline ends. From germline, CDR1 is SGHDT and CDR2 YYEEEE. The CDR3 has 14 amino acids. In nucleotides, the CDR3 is TGTGCCAGCAGCTTCAGAGGGGGTGGTAGTGGCTACACCTTC. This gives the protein CASSFRGGGSGYTF. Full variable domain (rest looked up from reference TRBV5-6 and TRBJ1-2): DAGVTQSPTHLIKTRGQQVTLRCSPKSGHDTVSWYQQALGQGPQFIFQYYEEEERQRGNFPDRFSGHQFPNYSSELNVNALLLGDSALYLCASSFRGGGSGYTFGSGTRLTVV.

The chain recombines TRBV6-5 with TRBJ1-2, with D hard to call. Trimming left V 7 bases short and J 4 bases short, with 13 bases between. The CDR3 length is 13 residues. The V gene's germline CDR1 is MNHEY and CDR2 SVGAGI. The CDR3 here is CASTSDLGYGYTF. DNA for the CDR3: TGTGCCAGCACAAGCGATCTCGGCTATGGCTACACCTTC.

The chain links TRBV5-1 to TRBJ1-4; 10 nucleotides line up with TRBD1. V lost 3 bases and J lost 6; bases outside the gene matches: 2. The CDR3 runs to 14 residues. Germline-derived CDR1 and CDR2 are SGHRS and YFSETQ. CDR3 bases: TGCGCCAGCAGCTCGGACAGGGGGTATGAAAAACTGTTTTTT. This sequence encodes CASSSDRGYEKLFF.

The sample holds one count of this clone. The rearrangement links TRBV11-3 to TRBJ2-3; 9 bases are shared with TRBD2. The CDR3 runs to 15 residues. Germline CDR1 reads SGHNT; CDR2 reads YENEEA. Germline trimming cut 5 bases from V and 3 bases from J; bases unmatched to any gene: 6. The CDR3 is CASSLSGGQTDTQYF. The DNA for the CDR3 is TGTGCCAGCAGCCTAAGCGGGGGGCAGACAGATACGCAGTATTTT.

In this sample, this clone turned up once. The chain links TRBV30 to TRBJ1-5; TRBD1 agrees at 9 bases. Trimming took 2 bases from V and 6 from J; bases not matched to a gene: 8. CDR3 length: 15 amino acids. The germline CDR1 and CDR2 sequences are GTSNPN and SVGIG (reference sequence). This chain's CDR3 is CAWSRYRGQGQPQHF. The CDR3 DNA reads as TGTGCCTGGAGTAGGTACAGGGGGCAAGGTCAGCCCCAGCATTTT.

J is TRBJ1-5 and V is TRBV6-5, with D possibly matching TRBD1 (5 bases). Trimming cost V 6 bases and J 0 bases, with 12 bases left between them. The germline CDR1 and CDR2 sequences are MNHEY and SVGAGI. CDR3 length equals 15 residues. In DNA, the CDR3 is TGTGCCAGCAGCGACGGGGGAATTAGCAATCAGCCCCAGCATTTT. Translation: CASSDGGISNQPQHF.

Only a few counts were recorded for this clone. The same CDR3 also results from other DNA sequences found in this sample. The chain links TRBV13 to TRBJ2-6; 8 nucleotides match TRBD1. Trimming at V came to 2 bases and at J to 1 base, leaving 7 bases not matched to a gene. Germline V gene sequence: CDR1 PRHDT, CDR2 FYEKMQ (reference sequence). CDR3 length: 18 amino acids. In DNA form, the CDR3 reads TGTGCCAGCAGCTTACGGCAGGGGGCCGGGTCTGGGGCCAACGTCCTGACTTTC. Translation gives CASSLRQGAGSGANVLTF.

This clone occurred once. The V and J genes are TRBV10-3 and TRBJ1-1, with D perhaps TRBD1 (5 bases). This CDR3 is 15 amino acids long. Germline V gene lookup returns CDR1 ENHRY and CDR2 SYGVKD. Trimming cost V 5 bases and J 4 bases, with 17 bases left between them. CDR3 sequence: CAISTGRGSGTEAFF. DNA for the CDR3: TGTGCCATCAGTACCGGGAGGGGCTCGGGCACTGAAGCTTTCTTT.

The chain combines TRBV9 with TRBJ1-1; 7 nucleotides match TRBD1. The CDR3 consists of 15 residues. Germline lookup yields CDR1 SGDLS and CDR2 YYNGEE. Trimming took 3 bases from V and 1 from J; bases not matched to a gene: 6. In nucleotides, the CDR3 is TGTGCCAGCAGCGGAAAAGACAGGGCGAACACTGAAGCTTTCTTT. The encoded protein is CASSGKDRANTEAFF.